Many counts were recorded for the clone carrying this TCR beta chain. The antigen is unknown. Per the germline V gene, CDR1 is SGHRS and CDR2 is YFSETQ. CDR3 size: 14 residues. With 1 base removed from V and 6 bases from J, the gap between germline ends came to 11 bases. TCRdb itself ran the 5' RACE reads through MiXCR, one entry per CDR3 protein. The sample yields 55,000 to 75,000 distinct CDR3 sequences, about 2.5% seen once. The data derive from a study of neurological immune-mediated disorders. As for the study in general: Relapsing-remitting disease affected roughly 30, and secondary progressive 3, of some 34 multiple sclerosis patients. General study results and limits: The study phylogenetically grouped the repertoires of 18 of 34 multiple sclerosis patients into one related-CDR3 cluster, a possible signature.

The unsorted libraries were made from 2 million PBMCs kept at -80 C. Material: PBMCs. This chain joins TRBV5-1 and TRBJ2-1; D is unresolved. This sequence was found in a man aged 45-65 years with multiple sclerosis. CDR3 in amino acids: CASSLRAPSNEQFF. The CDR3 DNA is TGCGCCAGCAGCTTGAGGGCCCCCAGCAATGAGCAGTTCTTC.